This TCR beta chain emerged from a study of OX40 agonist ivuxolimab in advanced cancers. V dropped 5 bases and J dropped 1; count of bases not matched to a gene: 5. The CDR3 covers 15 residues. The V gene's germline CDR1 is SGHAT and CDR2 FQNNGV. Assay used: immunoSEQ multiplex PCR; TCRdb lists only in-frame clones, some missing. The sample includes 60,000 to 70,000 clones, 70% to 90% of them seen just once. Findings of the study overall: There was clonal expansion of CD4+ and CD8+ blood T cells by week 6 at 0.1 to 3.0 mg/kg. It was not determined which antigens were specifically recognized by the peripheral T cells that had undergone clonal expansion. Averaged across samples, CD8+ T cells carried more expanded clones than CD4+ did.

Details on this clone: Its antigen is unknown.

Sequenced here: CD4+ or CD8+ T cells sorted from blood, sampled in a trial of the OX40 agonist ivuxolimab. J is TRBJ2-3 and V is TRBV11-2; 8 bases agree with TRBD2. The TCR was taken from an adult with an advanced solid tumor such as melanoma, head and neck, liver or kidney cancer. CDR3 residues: CASSPAGAGTDTQYF. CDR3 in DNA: TGTGCCAGCAGCCCAGCGGGAGCCGGCACAGATACGCAGTATTTT.